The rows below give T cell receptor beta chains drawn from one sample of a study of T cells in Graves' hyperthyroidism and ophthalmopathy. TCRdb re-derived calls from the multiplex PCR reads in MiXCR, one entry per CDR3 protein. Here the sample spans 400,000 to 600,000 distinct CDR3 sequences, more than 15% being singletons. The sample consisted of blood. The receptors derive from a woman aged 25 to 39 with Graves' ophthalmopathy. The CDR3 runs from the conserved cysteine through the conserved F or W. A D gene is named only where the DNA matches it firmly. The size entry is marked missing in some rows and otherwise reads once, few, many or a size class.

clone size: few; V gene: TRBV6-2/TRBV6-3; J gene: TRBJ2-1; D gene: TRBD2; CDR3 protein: CASRNGGSAYNEQFF; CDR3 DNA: TGTGCCAGCAGAAACGGGGGGAGCGCCTACAATGAGCAGTTCTTC
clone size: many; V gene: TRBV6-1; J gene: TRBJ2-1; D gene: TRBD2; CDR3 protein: CASRRLAEYNEQFF; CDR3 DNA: TGTGCCAGCAGGCGACTAGCGGAGTACAATGAGCAGTTCTTC
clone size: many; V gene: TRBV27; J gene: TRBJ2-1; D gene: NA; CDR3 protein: CASSLEQPHNEQFF; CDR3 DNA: TGTGCCAGCAGTTTGGAACAGCCACACAATGAGCAGTTCTTC
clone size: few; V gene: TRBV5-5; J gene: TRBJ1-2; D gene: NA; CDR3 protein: CASSLVGDPNYGYTF; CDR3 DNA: TGTGCCAGCAGCTTGGTTGGGGACCCTAACTATGGCTACACCTTC
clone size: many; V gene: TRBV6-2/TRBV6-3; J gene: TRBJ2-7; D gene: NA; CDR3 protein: CASSSPFGTGNSYEQYF; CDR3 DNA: TGTGCCAGCAGTTCCCCTTTTGGGACGGGTAATAGCTACGAGCAGTACTTC
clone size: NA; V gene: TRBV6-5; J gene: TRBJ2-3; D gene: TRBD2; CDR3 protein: CASSSPLAGSTDTQYF; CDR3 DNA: TGTGCCAGCAGTTCCCCCCTAGCGGGAAGCACAGATACGCAGTATTTT
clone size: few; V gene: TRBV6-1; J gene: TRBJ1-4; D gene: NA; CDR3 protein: CASSQGEFGEKLFF; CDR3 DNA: TGTGCCAGCAGTCAAGGGGAATTCGGCGAAAAACTGTTTTTT
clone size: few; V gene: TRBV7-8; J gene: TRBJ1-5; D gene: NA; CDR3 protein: CASSLVGGLSNQPQHF; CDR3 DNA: TGTGCCAGCAGCTTAGTAGGGGGACTATCCAATCAGCCCCAGCATTTT
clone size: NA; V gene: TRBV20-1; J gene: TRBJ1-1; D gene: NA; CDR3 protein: CSAPNTEAFF; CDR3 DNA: TGCAGTGCCCCAAACACTGAAGCTTTCTTT
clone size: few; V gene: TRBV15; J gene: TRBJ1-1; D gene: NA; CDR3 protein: CATSRVQGYFTEAFF; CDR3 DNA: TGTGCCACCAGCAGAGTTCAGGGCTACTTCACTGAAGCTTTCTTT
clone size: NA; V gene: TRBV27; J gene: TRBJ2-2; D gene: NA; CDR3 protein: CASSFHSYTGELFF; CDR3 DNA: TGTGCCAGCAGTTTCCATAGCTACACCGGGGAGCTGTTTTTT
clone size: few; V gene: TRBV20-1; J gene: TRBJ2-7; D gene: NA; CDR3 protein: CSASPDGYEQYF; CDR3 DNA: TGCAGTGCTAGCCCGGACGGCTACGAGCAGTACTTC
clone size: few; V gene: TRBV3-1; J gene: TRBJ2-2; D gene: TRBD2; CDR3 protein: CASSQKGRTQGLVAGELFF; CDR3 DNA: TGTGCCAGCAGCCAAAAGGGCAGGACTCAAGGACTAGTAGCCGGGGAGCTGTTTTTT
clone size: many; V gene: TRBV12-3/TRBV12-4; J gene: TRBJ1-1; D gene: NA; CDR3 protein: CASSHEGGYAEAFF; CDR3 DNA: TGTGCCAGCAGTCACGAGGGGGGCTACGCTGAAGCTTTCTTT
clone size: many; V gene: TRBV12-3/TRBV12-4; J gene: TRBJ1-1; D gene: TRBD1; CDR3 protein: CASRLRTGRNTEAFF; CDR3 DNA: TGTGCCAGCAGACTCCGGACAGGCCGGAACACTGAAGCTTTCTTT
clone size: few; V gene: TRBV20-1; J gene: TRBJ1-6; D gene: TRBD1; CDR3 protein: CSASKQGLGSPLHF; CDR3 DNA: TGCAGTGCTAGTAAACAGGGGTTAGGTTCACCCCTCCACTTT
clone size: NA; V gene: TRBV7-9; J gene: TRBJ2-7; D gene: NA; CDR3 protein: CASSLAMGDEQYF; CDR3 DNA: TGTGCCAGCAGCTTAGCTATGGGGGACGAGCAGTACTTC
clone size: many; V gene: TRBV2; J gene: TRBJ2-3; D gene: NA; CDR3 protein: CASSGNADTQYF; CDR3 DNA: TGTGCCAGCAGTGGGAACGCGGATACGCAGTATTTT
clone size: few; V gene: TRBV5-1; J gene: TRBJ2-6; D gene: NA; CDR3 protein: CASSLDPHSGANVLTF; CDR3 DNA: TGCGCCAGCAGCTTGGACCCCCACTCTGGGGCCAACGTCCTGACTTTC
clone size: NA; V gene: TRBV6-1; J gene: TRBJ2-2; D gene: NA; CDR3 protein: CASRRTVNTGELFF; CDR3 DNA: TGTGCCAGCCGGCGAACAGTGAACACCGGGGAGCTGTTTTTT
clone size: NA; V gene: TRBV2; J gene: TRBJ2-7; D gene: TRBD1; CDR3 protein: CASSLNPGTGDEQYF; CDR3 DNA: TGTGCCAGCAGTCTTAATCCCGGGACAGGGGACGAGCAGTACTTC
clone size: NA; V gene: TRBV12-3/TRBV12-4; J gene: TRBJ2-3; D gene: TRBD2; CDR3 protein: CASRKTSGRANRLDTQYF; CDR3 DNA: TGTGCCAGCAGAAAGACTAGCGGGAGGGCCAATAGGTTAGATACGCAGTATTTT
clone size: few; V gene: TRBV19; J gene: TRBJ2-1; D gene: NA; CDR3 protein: CASSIAAHGGNPYNEQFF; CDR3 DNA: TGTGCCAGTAGTATCGCGGCGCACGGCGGGAACCCCTACAATGAGCAGTTCTTC
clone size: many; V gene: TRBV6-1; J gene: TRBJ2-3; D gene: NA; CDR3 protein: CASSVVGFLTDTQYF; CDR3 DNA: TGTGCCAGCAGTGTAGTAGGGTTCCTCACAGATACGCAGTATTTT
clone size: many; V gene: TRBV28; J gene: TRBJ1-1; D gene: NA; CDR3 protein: CASSFTGTEAFF; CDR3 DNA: TGTGCCAGCAGTTTTACGGGCACTGAAGCTTTCTTT
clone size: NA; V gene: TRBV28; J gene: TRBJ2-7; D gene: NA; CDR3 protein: CASRGVAYEQYF; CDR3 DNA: TGTGCCAGCAGGGGCGTTGCCTACGAGCAGTACTTC
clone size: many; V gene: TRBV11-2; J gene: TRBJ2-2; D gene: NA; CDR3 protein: CASRSGGPITGELFF; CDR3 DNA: TGTGCCAGCAGGTCAGGGGGGCCCATCACCGGGGAGCTGTTTTTT
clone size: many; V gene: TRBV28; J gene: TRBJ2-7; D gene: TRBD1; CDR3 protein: CASSLDGTGDYEQYF; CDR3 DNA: TGTGCCAGCAGTTTAGATGGGACAGGGGATTACGAGCAGTACTTC
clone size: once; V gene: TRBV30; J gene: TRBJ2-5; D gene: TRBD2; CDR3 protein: CAWRTAGGPRETQYF; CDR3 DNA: TGTGCCTGGAGAACGGCGGGAGGGCCCAGGGAGACCCAGTACTTC
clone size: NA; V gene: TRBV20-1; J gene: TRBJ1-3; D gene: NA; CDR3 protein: CSAIKGTSGNTIYF; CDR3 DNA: TGCAGTGCTATAAAAGGGACAAGTGGAAACACCATATATTTT
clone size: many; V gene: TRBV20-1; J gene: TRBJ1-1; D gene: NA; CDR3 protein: CSARDLESGTEAFF; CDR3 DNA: TGCAGTGCTAGAGATTTGGAGTCTGGGACTGAAGCTTTCTTT
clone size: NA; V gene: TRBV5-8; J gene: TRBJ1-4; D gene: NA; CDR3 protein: CASSLLGEASTNEKLFF; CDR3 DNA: TGTGCCAGCAGCTTACTGGGGGAGGCGTCTACTAATGAAAAACTGTTTTTT
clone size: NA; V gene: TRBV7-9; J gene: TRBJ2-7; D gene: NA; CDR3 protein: CASSLSERSYEQYF; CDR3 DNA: TGTGCCAGCAGCTTATCAGAGCGTTCCTACGAGCAGTACTTC
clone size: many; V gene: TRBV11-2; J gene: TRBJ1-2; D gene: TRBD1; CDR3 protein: CASSLTSPGGYGYTF; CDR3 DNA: TGTGCCAGCAGCTTAACGAGCCCAGGGGGCTATGGCTACACCTTC
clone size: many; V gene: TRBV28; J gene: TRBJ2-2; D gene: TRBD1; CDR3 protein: CASRNRDRGSSGELFF; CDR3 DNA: TGTGCCAGCAGAAACCGGGACAGGGGTTCTTCCGGGGAGCTGTTTTTT
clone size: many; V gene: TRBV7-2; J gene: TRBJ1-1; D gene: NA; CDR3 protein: CASSLFGTEAFF; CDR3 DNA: TGTGCCAGCAGCTTATTTGGGACTGAAGCTTTCTTT
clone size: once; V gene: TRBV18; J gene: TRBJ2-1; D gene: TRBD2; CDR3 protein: CASSRLAGDLENEQFF; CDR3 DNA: TGTGCCAGCTCTCGACTAGCGGGAGATCTAGAGAATGAGCAGTTCTTC
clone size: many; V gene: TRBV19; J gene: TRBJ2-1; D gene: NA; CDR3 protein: CASSIGQSYNEQFF; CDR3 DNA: TGTGCCAGTAGTATCGGGCAGTCCTACAATGAGCAGTTCTTC
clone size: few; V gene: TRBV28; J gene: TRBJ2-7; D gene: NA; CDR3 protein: CASSFLTEISYEQYF; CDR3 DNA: TGTGCCAGCAGTTTCCTCACTGAGATCTCCTACGAGCAGTACTTC
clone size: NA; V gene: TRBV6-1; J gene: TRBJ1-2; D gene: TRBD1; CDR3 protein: CASSRGQASYGYTF; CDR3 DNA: TGTGCCAGCAGCCGAGGACAGGCCTCCTATGGCTACACCTTC
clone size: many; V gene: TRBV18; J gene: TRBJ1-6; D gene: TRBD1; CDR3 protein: CASSPPTGAPNSPLHF; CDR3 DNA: TGTGCCAGCTCACCGCCGACAGGGGCCCCGAATTCACCCCTCCACTTT
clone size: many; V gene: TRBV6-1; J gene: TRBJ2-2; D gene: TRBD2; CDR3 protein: CASSPGASGNTGELFF; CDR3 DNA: TGTGCCAGCAGTCCCGGTGCTAGCGGGAACACCGGGGAGCTGTTTTTT
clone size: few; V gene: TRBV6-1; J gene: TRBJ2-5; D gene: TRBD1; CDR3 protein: CASIWGQGGETQYF; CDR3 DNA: TGTGCCAGCATCTGGGGACAGGGAGGGGAGACCCAGTACTTC
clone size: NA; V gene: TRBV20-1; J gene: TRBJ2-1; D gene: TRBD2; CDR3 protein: CSARRYLAGMREQFF; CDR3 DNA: TGCAGTGCTAGGAGGTATCTAGCGGGTATGAGAGAGCAGTTCTTC
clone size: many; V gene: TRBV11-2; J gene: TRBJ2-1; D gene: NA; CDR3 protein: CASSPSWRENNEQFF; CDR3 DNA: TGTGCCAGCAGTCCCTCTTGGCGGGAAAACAATGAGCAGTTCTTC
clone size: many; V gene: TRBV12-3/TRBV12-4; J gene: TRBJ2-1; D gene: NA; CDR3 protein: CASVRLGDEQFF; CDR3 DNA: TGTGCCAGCGTCCGCCTGGGTGATGAGCAGTTCTTC
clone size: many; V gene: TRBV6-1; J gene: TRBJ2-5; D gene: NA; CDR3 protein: CASSQAGKTQYF; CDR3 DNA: TGTGCCAGCAGTCAGGCAGGAAAGACCCAGTACTTC
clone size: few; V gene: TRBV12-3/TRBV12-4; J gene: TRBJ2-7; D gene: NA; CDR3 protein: CASSLKSGVTYEQYF; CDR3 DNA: TGTGCCAGCAGTCTCAAGTCAGGGGTAACCTACGAGCAGTACTTC
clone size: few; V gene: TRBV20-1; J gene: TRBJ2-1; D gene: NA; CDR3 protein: CSARTQRLRESEQFF; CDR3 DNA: TGCAGTGCTAGAACCCAAAGACTCCGGGAAAGTGAGCAGTTCTTC
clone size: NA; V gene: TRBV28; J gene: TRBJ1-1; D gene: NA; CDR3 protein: CASRVQGSEAFF; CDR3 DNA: TGTGCCAGCAGGGTTCAGGGCTCTGAAGCTTTCTTT
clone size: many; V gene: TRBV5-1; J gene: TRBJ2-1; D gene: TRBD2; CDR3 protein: CASNEGGLSLEQFF; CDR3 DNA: TGCGCCAGCAACGAGGGAGGGCTCTCCCTTGAGCAGTTCTTC
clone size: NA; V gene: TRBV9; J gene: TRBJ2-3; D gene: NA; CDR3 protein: CASSVEEGPDTQYF; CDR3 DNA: TGTGCCAGCAGCGTAGAGGAGGGGCCAGATACGCAGTATTTT